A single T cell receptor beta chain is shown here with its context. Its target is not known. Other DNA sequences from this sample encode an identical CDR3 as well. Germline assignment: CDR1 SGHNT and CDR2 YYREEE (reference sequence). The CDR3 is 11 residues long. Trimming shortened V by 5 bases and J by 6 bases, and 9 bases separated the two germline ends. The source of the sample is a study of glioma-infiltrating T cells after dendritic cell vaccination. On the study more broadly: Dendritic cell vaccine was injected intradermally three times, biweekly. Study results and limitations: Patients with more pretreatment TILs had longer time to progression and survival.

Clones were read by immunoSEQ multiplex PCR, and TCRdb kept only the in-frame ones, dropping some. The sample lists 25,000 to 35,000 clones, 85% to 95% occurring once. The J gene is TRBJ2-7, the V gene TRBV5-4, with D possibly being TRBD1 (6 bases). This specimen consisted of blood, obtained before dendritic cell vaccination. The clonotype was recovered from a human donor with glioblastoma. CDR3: CASSLGGEQYF. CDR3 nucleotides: TGTGCCAGCAGTCTAGGGGGCGAGCAGTACTTC.